A single sample gave rise to the 6 T cell receptor beta chains below, sequenced in a study of identical twins. From the 5' RACE reads, TCRdb called clonotypes with MiXCR, one entry per CDR3 protein. The sample includes roughly 690,000 distinct CDR3 sequences, 21% of them seen just once. These same records also appear under a second study, on T cells expressing NK-cell markers.

Specimen: PBMCs. The receptors shown here come from a woman between 18 and 30 years old in good health.

The chain is built from TRBV6-2 or TRBV6-3 and TRBJ2-7; 8 bases match TRBD2. Germline V CDR1 and CDR2: MNHEY, SVGEGT. The CDR3 runs to 14 residues. The V segment lost 8 bases and the J segment 3 bases; nucleotides outside the gene matches: 9. In nucleotides, the CDR3 is TGTGCCAGCGCACCGGGACTAGGGGACTACGAGCAGTACTTC. Its translation is CASAPGLGDYEQYF.

The rearrangement uses TRBV6-5 and TRBJ2-7; TRBD2 matches at 15 bases. The CDR3 is 16 amino acids. CDR1 and CDR2 (germline): MNHEY, SVGAGI. J was trimmed by 3 bases and V by 4 bases; bases with no gene match: 4. The CDR3 DNA reads as TGTGCCAGCAGTTGGGGACTAGCGGGAGGATTCTACGAGCAGTACTTC. It encodes CASSWGLAGGFYEQYF.

The chain uses TRBV6-4 and TRBJ2-3; TRBD2 agrees at 16 bases. From germline, CDR1 is MRHNA and CDR2 SNTAGT. Trimming removed 2 bases from V and 4 bases from J; junction bases left unmatched: 12. This CDR3 has 20 amino acids. The CDR3 sequence is CASSDQGLAGGPSEADTQYF. The CDR3 nucleotides are TGTGCCAGCAGTGACCAGGGACTAGCGGGAGGGCCGAGTGAAGCAGATACGCAGTATTTT.

The J gene is TRBJ1-1, the V gene TRBV4-1; D perhaps matches TRBD1 (6 bases). V was clipped by 1 base and J by 4 bases, with 13 bases between them. This CDR3 contains 15 residues. Germline V CDR1 and CDR2: MGHRA, YSYEKL. CDR3 sequence reads: CASSQGITGTTEAFF. CDR3 DNA sequence: TGCGCCAGCAGCCAAGGGATCACAGGGACCACTGAAGCTTTCTTT.

This CDR3 is CASSLIQNTGELFF. The CDR3 coding sequence is TGTGCCAGCAGTTTAATCCAGAACACCGGGGAGCTGTTTTTT. This sequence joins TRBV12-3 or TRBV12-4 and TRBJ2-2; D remains unclear. This CDR3 is 14 amino acids long. Trimming stripped 2 bases from V and 1 base from J, with 5 bases between.

The chain combines TRBV5-1 with TRBJ1-2; TRBD1 agrees at 7 bases. The CDR3 runs 16 residues. V lost 0 bases, J lost 0 bases, and 5 bases stayed unmatched. Germline V gene sequence: CDR1 SGHRS, CDR2 YFSETQ. The CDR3 DNA reads TGCGCCAGCAGCTTGGCCCCTGGGACAGCTAACTATGGCTACACCTTC. Amino acid sequence: CASSLAPGTANYGYTF. Complete variable domain (other parts from reference TRBV5-1 and TRBJ1-2): KAGVTQTPRYLIKTRGQQVTLSCSPISGHRSVSWYQQTPGQGLQFLFEYFSETQRNKGNFPGRFSGRQFSNSRSEMNVSTLELGDSALYLCASSLAPGTANYGYTFGSGTRLTVV.